A selection of T cell receptor beta chains follows, all from one sample in a study of blood T cell repertoires in COVID-19. Libraries were prepared by immunoSEQ multiplex PCR; TCRdb keeps only in-frame clonotypes and omits some of them. Of around 100,000 clones listed, over 75% are singletons. The sample consisted of peripheral blood. The receptors were gathered from a human donor in a cohort sampled during active COVID-19. Both conserved end residues are part of each CDR3.

j_call v_call cdr3_aa
TRBJ1-1 TRBV18 CASSPTTQLNTEAFF
TRBJ1-5 TRBV19 CASTQRGTGNSNQPQHF
TRBJ1-4 TRBV6-5 CASSRTATNEKLFF
TRBJ1-1 TRBV19 CASTAGNTEAFF
TRBJ1-2 TRBV28 CASSPDRDGYTF
TRBJ1-4 TRBV28 CASRGTGAIGKLFF
TRBJ1-2 TRBV7-9 CASSSGGYGDSNYGYTF
TRBJ1-5 TRBV7-9 CASSSGTGSQHF
TRBJ1-2 TRBV5-1 CASSLGEVSGYTF
TRBJ2-1 TRBV4-3 CASSHTARAYGNEQFF
TRBJ1-5 TRBV6-5 CASRTGDQPQHF
TRBJ1-2 TRBV4-1 CASSPLGQGRRLYTF
TRBJ2-1 TRBV6-5 CASTTDNEQFF
TRBJ2-3 TRBV18 CASSPAADTQYF
TRBJ1-5 TRBV12-5 CASGRTGDNQPQHF
TRBJ1-1 TRBV11-2 CASSLRGRGNTEAFF
TRBJ1-1 TRBV6-5 CASLRQEAFF
TRBJ2-5 TRBV6-1 CASSERGGGETQYF
TRBJ1-2 TRBV3-1/TRBV3-2 CASRGPGQGNGYTF
TRBJ1-6 TRBV9 CASRDDRGNYNSPLHF
TRBJ2-7 TRBV5-5 CASSLVQGAGEQYF
TRBJ1-5 TRBV4-1 CASSQGGQPGSYSNQPQHF